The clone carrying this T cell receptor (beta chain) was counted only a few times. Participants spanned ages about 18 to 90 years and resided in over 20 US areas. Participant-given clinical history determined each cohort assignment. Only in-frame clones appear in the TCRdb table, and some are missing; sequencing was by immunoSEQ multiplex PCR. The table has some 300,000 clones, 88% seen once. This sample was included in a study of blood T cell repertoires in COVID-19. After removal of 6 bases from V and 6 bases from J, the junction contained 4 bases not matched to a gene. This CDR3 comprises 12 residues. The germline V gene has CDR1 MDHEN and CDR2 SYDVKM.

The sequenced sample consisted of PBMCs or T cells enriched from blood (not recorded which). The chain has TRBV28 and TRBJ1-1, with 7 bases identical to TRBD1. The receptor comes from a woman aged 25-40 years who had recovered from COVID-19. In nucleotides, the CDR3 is TGTGCCAGCAGCCCAGGGGGACCTGAAGCTTTCTTT. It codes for CASSPGGPEAFF.